The source of this T cell receptor (beta chain) is a study of blood T cells in healthy people across ages. Donors were healthy Caucasian individuals from Russia aged roughly 6 to 90. PBMCs were isolated at a quantity of at least 7 million per sample. In regard to this clonotype: Its specificity is not known.

Next came a second PCR, run for about 7 to 12 cycles, which used a sample-barcoded 5' primer along with a J-beta primer mix. A single record per CDR3 protein comes from TCRdb applying MiXCR to the 5' RACE reads. The sample contains about 680,000 distinct CDR3 sequences, around 49% of which appear only once. Study outcomes and limitations: Older individuals had lower TCR beta diversity per million T cells (the decline was roughly linear).

Germline V gene lookup returns CDR1 ENHRY and CDR2 SYGVKD. V shed 6 bases, J shed 4 bases, and the junction held 14 bases outside the gene matches. The CDR3 has 16 amino acids. This receptor was identified in a woman aged 55 to 70 in good health. The specimen sequenced was blood. The rearrangement joins TRBV10-3 to TRBJ1-1, with TRBD1 matching over 7 bases. The CDR3 loop is CAISQTGIQVGTEAFF. CDR3 DNA sequence: TGTGCCATCAGCCAGACAGGGATCCAAGTTGGCACTGAAGCTTTCTTT.